This entry features one T cell receptor (beta chain) sequence. Germline values: CDR1 MGHRA, CDR2 YSYEKL. With 5 bases removed from V and 11 bases from J, the gap between germline ends came to 12 bases. CDR3 length: 11 amino acids. This record comes from a study of blood T cell repertoires in COVID-19. On the study more broadly: Sources were T cells, B-cell-depleted T cells, or PBMCs; the material itself was cDNA or gDNA.

Authors' analysis steps: Amplifying reference gene primers gave estimates of nucleated cell counts. The repertoire was sequenced with immunoSEQ multiplex PCR; TCRdb's copy has only in-frame clones and lacks some. The V and J calls and clone size are taken from that table; D and trimming were inferred from the DNA. Here the sample spans more than 100,000 clones, around 87% being singletons. The TCR was taken from a man aged 45-65 years with active COVID-19. The chain carries TRBV4-1 and TRBJ2-5; D is ambiguous. The specimen sequenced was peripheral blood. CDR3 sequence: CASSSGRYQYF. CDR3 coding DNA: TGCGCCAGCAGCTCTGGGCGTTATCAGTACTTC.